The rows below give T cell receptor beta chains drawn from one sample of a study of T cell responses to AZD1222 COVID-19 vaccine. Some clones are missing from TCRdb's copy, which holds only in-frame ones; the method was immunoSEQ multiplex PCR. Seen here are 170,000 or so clones, around nine tenths observed once, and the top ten hold 1.5%. The specimen was peripheral blood, collected on day 0 of AZD1222 vaccination. Receptor source: an adult in good health. Both conserved end residues are part of each CDR3. Each record gives: CDR3 protein, CDR3 DNA, V gene, J gene, D gene, clone size. The D gene is left open where the match is weak. Clone size is stated in some rows and not others, as once, few, many or a class when expanded.

cdr3_aa: CASSPPLAGAYNEQFF
cdr3_nt: TGTGCCAGCAGTCCGCCCCTAGCGGGGGCATACAATGAGCAGTTCTTC
v_call: TRBV28
j_call: TRBJ2-1
d_call: TRBD2
clone_size: -

cdr3_aa: CASSHDGTEAFF
cdr3_nt: TGTGCCAGCAGCCATGACGGCACTGAAGCTTTCTTT
v_call: TRBV7-9
j_call: TRBJ1-1
d_call: -
clone_size: -

cdr3_aa: CASRFLSGNTIYF
cdr3_nt: TGTGCCAGCAGGTTTCTCTCTGGAAACACCATATATTTT
v_call: TRBV6-5
j_call: TRBJ1-3
d_call: -
clone_size: -

cdr3_aa: CAWNQEGTSNQPQHF
cdr3_nt: TGTGCCTGGAATCAAGAAGGGACGAGCAATCAGCCCCAGCATTTT
v_call: TRBV30
j_call: TRBJ1-5
d_call: -
clone_size: -

cdr3_aa: CASSLQGGTEAFF
cdr3_nt: TGTGCCAGCAGCTTACAGGGGGGCACTGAAGCTTTCTTT
v_call: TRBV7-3
j_call: TRBJ1-1
d_call: TRBD1
clone_size: -

cdr3_aa: CASSSALAGGMGEQFF
cdr3_nt: TGCGCCAGCAGCTCCGCCCTAGCGGGGGGGATGGGTGAGCAGTTCTTC
v_call: TRBV5-1
j_call: TRBJ2-1
d_call: TRBD2
clone_size: -

cdr3_aa: CASSPGLAGRRTDTQYF
cdr3_nt: TGCGCCAGCAGCCCCGGACTAGCGGGGCGGCGCACAGATACGCAGTATTTT
v_call: TRBV5-1
j_call: TRBJ2-3
d_call: TRBD2
clone_size: -

cdr3_aa: CASRLRDPNTGELFF
cdr3_nt: TGTGCCAGCAGGCTCAGGGACCCGAACACCGGGGAGCTGTTTTTT
v_call: TRBV6-5
j_call: TRBJ2-2
d_call: -
clone_size: few

cdr3_aa: CASSSDIINLYGYTF
cdr3_nt: TGTGCCAGCAGTTCGGACATAATCAACCTCTATGGCTACACCTTC
v_call: TRBV6-9
j_call: TRBJ1-2
d_call: -
clone_size: -

cdr3_aa: CSVELGQGANGYTF
cdr3_nt: TGCAGCGTTGAACTGGGACAGGGGGCGAATGGCTACACCTTC
v_call: TRBV29-1
j_call: TRBJ1-2
d_call: TRBD1
clone_size: -